These 20 T cell receptor beta chains originate from one sample sequenced in a study of blood T cell repertoires in COVID-19. TCRdb keeps only in-frame clones here, not all; method: immunoSEQ multiplex PCR. The sample lists roughly 140,000 clones; approximately 82% were seen once. Sample: peripheral blood. The source of these receptors is a woman aged 45-60 years with acute or convalescent COVID-19.

This clone was observed a single time. CDR3 sequence (DNA): TGCGCCAGCAGCTTGGGAGGGGCAGGGGACACCATATATTTT. Encoded protein: CASSLGGAGDTIYF. J is TRBJ1-3 and V is TRBV5-1; a weak D match, TRBD1 (6 bases). CDR3 length: 14 residues. CDR1 and CDR2 (germline): SGHRS, YFSETQ. V lost 0 bases, J lost 8 bases, and 12 bases lay in between.

The chain uses TRBV7-2 and TRBJ2-1; D uncertain. The V end was cut by 2 bases, the J end by 7 bases, with 6 bases between. The length of the CDR3 is 12 residues. The germline V gene has CDR1 SGHTA and CDR2 FQGNSA. DNA for the CDR3: TGTGCCAGCAGCTTACCTGTTAATGAGCAGTTCTTC. It encodes CASSLPVNEQFF.

The chain links TRBV29-1 to TRBJ1-4; D is unresolved. Looked up from germline, CDR1 is SQVTM and CDR2 is ANQGSEA. Trimming shortened V by 0 bases and J by 8 bases, and 10 bases separated the two germline ends. The CDR3 has 13 residues. CDR3 sequence (DNA): TGCAGCGTTGAAGAATCTGGAGTAGAAAAACTGTTTTTT. Translation: CSVEESGVEKLFF.

V and J are TRBV27 and TRBJ2-7; 7 positions agree with TRBD2. The CDR3 sequence is 15 residues long. V was clipped by 4 bases and J by 1 base; unmatched bases: 7. Germline V gene data show CDR1 as MNHEY and CDR2 as SMNVEV (reference sequence). CDR3 sequence (DNA): TGTGCCAGCAGTTCCTACCGGGACTATTCCTACGAGCAGTACTTC. It is translated as CASSSYRDYSYEQYF.

The chain joins TRBV4-3 to TRBJ2-7, with D tentatively TRBD2 (6 bases). The ends were cut back, 0 bases at V and 1 base at J, with 10 bases in the middle. The CDR3 loop spans 15 amino acids. Germline V gene data show CDR1 as LGHNA and CDR2 as YSLEER. The CDR3, as DNA: TGCGCCAGCAGCCAAGATCGCGGGACTTCCTACGAGCAGTACTTC. The encoded protein is CASSQDRGTSYEQYF.

This chain uses TRBV28 with TRBJ1-2, with 7 bases that match TRBD1. The CDR3 is 12 residues long. Trimming cost V 3 bases and J 7 bases; bases outside gene matches: 2. Germline V lookup: CDR1 MDHEN, CDR2 SYDVKM. The CDR3 DNA reads as TGTGCCAGCAGTTTTCCAGGGGGTGGCTACACCTTC. Protein sequence: CASSFPGGGYTF.

Only a few counts were recorded for this clone. The V and J genes are TRBV5-6 and TRBJ1-2; 8 nucleotides match TRBD1. This CDR3 is built from 13 residues. The junction had 5 bases not matched to a gene; V was cut back by 4 bases and J by 6 bases. Germline V gene data show CDR1 as SGHDT and CDR2 as YYEEEE. The CDR3 here is CASSETGEHGYTF. The DNA for the CDR3 is TGTGCCAGCAGCGAGACAGGGGAGCATGGCTACACCTTC.

The J gene is TRBJ1-6, the V gene TRBV2; D gene ambiguous. The CDR3 is 13 amino acids. The germline CDR1 and CDR2 sequences are SNHLY and FYNNEI. The V and J ends lost 7 bases and 6 bases respectively, with 10 bases between them. In nucleotides, the CDR3 is TGTGCCAGCACGGAGGAGTCTAATTCACCCCTCCACTTT. Translating gives CASTEESNSPLHF.

This clone was seen only once. The chain combines TRBV18 with TRBJ2-1; 10 bases match TRBD2. V was pared by 5 bases and J by 4 bases, with 14 bases of the junction left unmatched. The V gene's germline CDR1 is KGHSH and CDR2 LQKENI. This CDR3 is 18 amino acids long. This CDR3 is CASSSKALAGVGYNEQFF. DNA of the CDR3: TGTGCCAGCTCAAGTAAGGCCCTAGCGGGGGTCGGTTACAATGAGCAGTTCTTC.

The chain is built from TRBV4-2 and TRBJ1-6; unclear D gene. V dropped 0 bases and J dropped 11 bases, with 14 bases sitting between them. Germline V gene data show CDR1 as LGHNA and CDR2 as YNFKEQ. This CDR3 has 15 residues. DNA for the CDR3: TGTGCCAGCAGCCAAGACGAGGCGGGTGGGACACCCCTCCACTTT. Translation gives CASSQDEAGGTPLHF.

The CDR3 coding sequence is TGTGCCAGCAGCCACGAAGGACAGCAAAATAATTCACCCCTCCACTTT. As protein: CASSHEGQQNNSPLHF. The gene calls are TRBV3-1 (or the pseudogene TRBV3-2) and TRBJ1-6; possibly TRBD1 for D (6 bases). The V end lost 3 bases, the J end lost 5 bases, and 14 bases lay between the germline ends. Germline V gene sequence: CDR1 LGHDT, CDR2 YNNKEL (reference sequence). There are 16 residues in the CDR3.

The rearrangement links TRBV6-6 to TRBJ1-5, with unresolved D. V lost 0 bases, J lost 6 bases, and 9 bases lay in between. The CDR3 runs to 14 residues. CDR1 and CDR2 (germline): MNHNY, SVGAGI (reference sequence). This CDR3 is CASSYSEGSQPQHF. In nucleotides, the CDR3 is TGTGCCAGCAGTTACTCAGAGGGAAGTCAGCCCCAGCATTTT.

This rearrangement joins TRBV7-7 to TRBJ2-2; 8 bases are shared with TRBD2. V trimming: 8 bases; J trimming: 2 bases; junction bases outside the gene matches: 4. CDR1 and CDR2 from the germline V gene are SSHAT and FNYEAQ (reference sequence). The CDR3 is 14 residues long. CDR3 in amino acids: CASGAGVNTGELFF. The DNA for the CDR3 is TGTGCCAGCGGAGCGGGAGTAAACACCGGGGAGCTGTTTTTT.

The chain links TRBV7-3 to TRBJ2-2; 10 bases align to TRBD2. With V trimmed by 5 bases and J by 6 bases, 9 bases remained unmatched. There are 16 residues in the CDR3. CDR1 and CDR2 (germline): SGHTA, FQGTGA. DNA of the CDR3: TGTGCCAGCAGCCCCACACCTAGCGGGGGTTCCGGGGAGCTGTTTTTT. Its protein product is CASSPTPSGGSGELFF.

The chain couples TRBV6-2 or TRBV6-3 to TRBJ2-5; D may be TRBD1 or TRBD2 (5 bases each). Looked up from germline, CDR1 is MNHEY and CDR2 is SVGEGT. The CDR3 sequence is 11 residues long. Trimming shortened V by 6 bases and J by 7 bases, and 9 bases separated the two germline ends. The CDR3 region has the DNA TGTGCCAGCAGCGGGGCCGCGACCCAGTACTTC. Protein product: CASSGAATQYF.

This clone was seen only a few times. The chain uses TRBV7-3 and TRBJ2-1; a weak D match, TRBD1 (5 bases). V dropped 5 bases and J dropped 8 bases, with 10 bases sitting between them. Germline CDR1 reads SGHTA; CDR2 reads FQGTGA. The CDR3 runs to 12 residues. In DNA, the CDR3 is TGTGCCAGCAGCCTCACAGGATATGAGCAGTTCTTC. Amino acids: CASSLTGYEQFF.

The chain links TRBV18 to TRBJ1-1; the D gene is possibly TRBD1 (5 bases). V was cut by 1 base and J by 3 bases, with 9 bases left in between. CDR1 and CDR2 (germline): KGHSH, LQKENI. The CDR3 is 14 residues long. The CDR3 DNA is TGTGCCAGCTCACCACAGGGAGGGGACACTGAAGCTTTCTTT. Its translation is CASSPQGGDTEAFF.

Notes on this clone: Other DNA sequences in this sample translate to the same CDR3. This CDR3 is CSASRASGYNEQFF. The CDR3, as DNA: TGCAGTGCTAGTCGGGCTAGCGGTTACAATGAGCAGTTCTTC. The chain uses TRBV20-1 and TRBJ2-1; 7 bases are shared with TRBD2. V lost 3 bases, J lost 4 bases, and 6 bases stayed unmatched. Per germline, CDR1 DFQATT and CDR2 SNEGSKA (reference sequence). This CDR3 comprises 14 residues.

The V gene is TRBV6-2 or TRBV6-3, the J gene TRBJ1-1; TRBD1 is a possible D gene (6 bases). Germline V gene lookup returns CDR1 MNHEY and CDR2 SVGEGT. This CDR3 has 13 residues. The V and J ends lost 2 bases and 6 bases respectively, with 10 bases between them. The CDR3 protein is CASSYLQGSEAFF. CDR3 DNA: TGTGCCAGCAGTTACCTACAGGGCTCTGAAGCTTTCTTT.

The chain recombines TRBV12-3 or TRBV12-4 with TRBJ1-2; 7 nucleotides align to TRBD1. The ends lost 4 bases at V and 7 bases at J; junction bases unmatched: 6. This CDR3 comprises 13 residues. CDR3 residues: CASSSGGLLGYTF. CDR3 sequence (DNA): TGTGCCAGCAGTTCAGGGGGGCTTCTTGGCTACACCTTC.